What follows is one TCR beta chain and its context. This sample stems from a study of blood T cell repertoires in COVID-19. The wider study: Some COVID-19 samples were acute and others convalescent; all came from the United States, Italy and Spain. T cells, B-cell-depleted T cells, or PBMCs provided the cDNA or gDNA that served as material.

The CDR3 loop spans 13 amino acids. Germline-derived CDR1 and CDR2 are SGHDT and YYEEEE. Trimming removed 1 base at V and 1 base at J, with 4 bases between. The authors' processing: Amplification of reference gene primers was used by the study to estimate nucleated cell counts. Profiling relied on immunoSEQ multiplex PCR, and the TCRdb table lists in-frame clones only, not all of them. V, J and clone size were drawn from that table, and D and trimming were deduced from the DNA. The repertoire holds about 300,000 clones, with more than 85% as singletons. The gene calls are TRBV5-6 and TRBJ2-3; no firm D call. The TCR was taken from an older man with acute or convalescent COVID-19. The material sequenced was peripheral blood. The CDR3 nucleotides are TGTGCCAGCAGCTTGACAGGCACAGATACGCAGTATTTT. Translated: CASSLTGTDTQYF.